This paragraph reports one TCR beta chain. The CDR3 totals 13 residues. Germline V gives CDR1 SNHLY, CDR2 FYNNEI. Trimming cost V 8 bases and J 6 bases; bases outside gene matches: 3. This record comes from a study of blood T cell repertoires in COVID-19. About the study: Samples of COVID-19 (acute and convalescent) were obtained from the United States, Italy and Spain. PBMCs, B-cell-depleted T cells, or T cells were the source of the cDNA or gDNA that made up the material.

As originally analysed: The assay estimated nucleated cells by amplifying reference gene primers. TCRdb's table, derived via immunoSEQ multiplex PCR, lists solely in-frame clones and lacks some. The V and J calls and clone size are taken from that table; D and trimming were inferred from the DNA. This sample has roughly 68,000 clones, with approximately 85% found just once. This sequence was found in a middle-aged man with acute or convalescent COVID-19. The chain links TRBV2 to TRBJ2-2; 10 bases align to TRBD1. The sequencing sample was made of peripheral blood. In DNA form, the CDR3 reads TGTGCCAGCTTGACAGGGGGCTCCGGGGAGCTGTTTTTT. Protein sequence: CASLTGGSGELFF.